This passage covers 26 T cell receptor beta chains from one sample sequenced in a study of OX40 agonist ivuxolimab in advanced cancers. TCRdb's copy holds only in-frame clones and misses some; the assay was immunoSEQ multiplex PCR. This table has about 62,000 clones, 85% appearing once. The specimen was CD4+ or CD8+ T cells sorted from blood, collected in a trial of the OX40 agonist ivuxolimab. The receptors stem from an adult with an advanced solid tumor such as melanoma, head and neck, liver or kidney cancer.

This chain connects TRBV7-9 to TRBJ2-3; unclear D gene. Trimming shortened V by 4 bases and J by 0 bases, and 8 bases separated the two germline ends. The CDR3 sequence is 14 residues long. Per the germline V gene, CDR1 is SEHNR and CDR2 is FQNEAQ (reference sequence). As DNA, the CDR3 is TGTGCCAGCAGCTCCCCCGCCAGCACAGATACGCAGTATTTT. Its protein is CASSSPASTDTQYF.

This clone was recorded only once. V usage is TRBV21-1 and J usage is TRBJ2-2; the table names TRBD1, a call not compared with the DNA. TRBV21-1 counts as a pseudogene. This CDR3 spans 15 amino acids. The CDR3 coding sequence is TGTGCCAGCAACCCGACAGGGGCGAACACCGGGGAGCTGTTTTTT. Translation gives CASNPTGANTGELFF.

This clone was detected a few times. The sample carries other DNA sequences with the same CDR3. CDR3: CASSFTGIGSPLHF. The CDR3 DNA sequence: TGTGCCAGCAGCTTCACAGGGATTGGCTCACCCCTCCACTTT. The chain has TRBV7-3 and TRBJ1-6; tentatively, D is TRBD1 (6 bases). Looked up from germline, CDR1 is SGHTA and CDR2 is FQGTGA. The CDR3 spans 14 residues. Deletions cut 3 bases from V and 10 bases from J, with 13 bases between. Full variable domain (outside the CDR3, taken from reference TRBV7-3 and TRBJ1-6): GAGVSQTPSNKVTEKGKYVELRCDPISGHTALYWYRQSLGQGPEFLIYFQGTGAADDSGLPNDRFFAVRPEGSVSTLKIQRTERGDSAVYLCASSFTGIGSPLHFGNGTRLTVT.

The gene calls are TRBV9 and TRBJ1-6; 7 bases are a match to TRBD1. This CDR3 has 15 amino acids. CDR1 SGDLS and CDR2 YYNGEE come from the germline V gene. Losses at the gene ends were 2 bases for V and 4 bases for J; bases not matched to a gene: 3. CDR3 bases: TGTGCCAGCAGCGTCGGGGACAGTTATAATTCACCCCTCCACTTT. It yields the protein CASSVGDSYNSPLHF.

The chain couples TRBV10-3 to TRBJ1-5; the D gene is possibly TRBD1 (6 bases). This CDR3 spans 14 amino acids. Trimming pared 6 bases from V and 2 bases from J, leaving 11 bases between. Germline CDR1 is ENHRY and CDR2 is SYGVKD. CDR3 sequence: CAIRRGSGNQPQHF. The CDR3 nucleotides read TGTGCCATCAGGAGGGGGTCGGGCAATCAGCCCCAGCATTTT.

There are a few counts of this clone. This sequence joins TRBV5-1 and TRBJ2-5; a weak D match, TRBD1 (6 bases). This CDR3 spans 14 amino acids. The germline V and J ends were trimmed by 3 bases and 3 bases, with 12 bases remaining between them. Germline CDR1 and CDR2: SGHRS and YFSETQ. CDR3 in amino acids: CASSSGDTEETQYF. CDR3 coding DNA: TGCGCCAGCAGCTCCGGGGACACTGAAGAGACCCAGTACTTC.

The rearrangement links TRBV29-1 to TRBJ2-7, with a weak D call TRBD1 (5 bases). From germline, CDR1 is SQVTM and CDR2 ANQGSEA. The ends were cut back, 5 bases at V and 0 bases at J, with 11 bases in the middle. CDR3 size: 13 residues. CDR3 protein: CSVMRQSSYEQYF. DNA for the CDR3: TGCAGCGTTATGAGACAGAGCTCCTACGAGCAGTACTTC.

The chain joins TRBV7-8 to TRBJ1-5; D perhaps matches TRBD1 (6 bases). Trimming left V 0 bases short and J 2 bases short, with 11 bases between. CDR1 and CDR2 from the germline V gene are SGHVS and FQNEAQ. The CDR3 sequence is 16 residues long. The CDR3 loop reads CASSLAIQGRNQPQHF. The CDR3 DNA reads TGTGCCAGCAGCTTAGCGATACAGGGACGCAATCAGCCCCAGCATTTT. Combining the CDR3 with reference TRBV7-8 and TRBJ1-5 gives the whole variable domain GAGVSQSPRYKVAKRGQDVALRCDPISGHVSLFWYQQALGQGPEFLTYFQNEAQLDKSGLPSDRFFAERPEGSVSTLKIQRTQQEDSAVYLCASSLAIQGRNQPQHFGDGTRLSIL.

With regard to this clone: One end of the junction fails to match germline, which may point to a read error. Other DNA sequences in the sample encode the same CDR3. The chain is built from TRBV5-1 and TRBJ1-1; D unresolved. The CDR3 loop spans 16 amino acids. Germline assignment: CDR1 SGHRS and CDR2 YFSETQ. The CDR3 region has the DNA TGCGCCAGCAGCTTGGGTTTGCTTGGTCTCGACACTGAAGCCTTCTTT. Translated: CASSLGLLGLDTEAFF.

This clone was observed once. The chain links TRBV5-4 to TRBJ2-3; 7 bases line up with TRBD2. CDR1 and CDR2 (germline): SGHNT, YYREEE (reference sequence). CDR3 length equals 14 residues. The ends lost 3 bases at V and 5 bases at J; junction bases unmatched: 6. Here the CDR3 DNA reads TGTGCCAGCAGCTCCGGACTAGATAGAGATACGCAGTATTTT. It yields the protein CASSSGLDRDTQYF.

The rearrangement uses TRBV5-1 and TRBJ1-4, with no clear D. This CDR3 has 15 residues. Between the trimmed V and J ends, which lost 0 bases and 6 bases, there was a span of 12 bases. Germline V lookup: CDR1 SGHRS, CDR2 YFSETQ. The DNA of the CDR3 is TGCGCCAGCAGCTTGGAGGGTAGGGATTATGAAAAACTGTTTTTT. It yields the protein CASSLEGRDYEKLFF.

This chain links TRBV11-2 with TRBJ1-2, with a possible D match to TRBD1 (6 bases). Trimming pared 5 bases from V and 7 bases from J, leaving 14 bases between. CDR3 length: 13 residues. Germline CDR1 SGHAT, CDR2 FQNNGV. The CDR3 DNA reads TGTGCCAGCAGCCCCTCCAGGGGCACTGGCTACACCTTC. Protein: CASSPSRGTGYTF.

The chain recombines TRBV4-1 with TRBJ2-3, with 8 bases identical to TRBD1. Losses at the gene ends were 4 bases for V and 3 bases for J; bases not matched to a gene: 6. This CDR3 region has 15 residues. Germline CDR1 MGHRA, CDR2 YSYEKL. CDR3 DNA sequence: TGCGCCAGCAGCCCTGACAGGGGCCGTACAGATACGCAGTATTTT. The encoded protein is CASSPDRGRTDTQYF.

The genes are TRBV7-8 and TRBJ2-2; 8 bases match TRBD1. Germline V gene lookup returns CDR1 SGHVS and CDR2 FQNEAQ. With V trimmed by 4 bases and J by 3 bases, 13 bases remained unmatched. CDR3 length: 18 residues. The CDR3 sequence is CASSSFRTGTVDTGELFF. For the CDR3, the DNA is TGTGCCAGCAGCTCTTTTAGGACAGGGACGGTTGACACCGGGGAGCTGTTTTTT.

The chain is built from TRBV11-2 and TRBJ1-1; unclear D gene. CDR1 and CDR2 from the germline V gene are SGHAT and FQNNGV. The CDR3 is 12 amino acids. The V and J ends lost 0 bases and 5 bases respectively, with 4 bases between them. Written as DNA, the CDR3 is TGTGCCAGCAGCTTAGAGTTTACTGAAGCTTTCTTT. The encoded protein is CASSLEFTEAFF.

The CDR3 sequence: CASSPGGRRPQHF. DNA of the CDR3: TGTGCCAGTAGTCCAGGGGGTCGAAGGCCCCAGCATTTT. This chain connects TRBV19 to TRBJ1-5, with 7 bases that match TRBD1. The V and J ends lost 5 bases and 9 bases, in that order; junction bases with no gene match: 7. The CDR3 spans 13 residues. CDR1 and CDR2 (germline): LNHDA, SQIVND (reference sequence).

The chain couples TRBV11-2 to TRBJ2-2; D is unresolved. Trimming shortened V by 5 bases and J by 0 bases, and 10 bases separated the two germline ends. Germline V lookup: CDR1 SGHAT, CDR2 FQNNGV. CDR3 size: 15 residues. CDR3: CASSLGRSNTGELFF. CDR3 bases: TGTGCCAGCAGCCTCGGACGGTCGAACACCGGGGAGCTGTTTTTT.

J is TRBJ2-1 and V is TRBV27; D remains unclear. Trimming stripped 6 bases from V and 0 bases from J, with 6 bases between. The germline V gene encodes CDR1 MNHEY and CDR2 SMNVEV (reference sequence). The CDR3 length is 13 residues. The CDR3 sequence: CASSYRSYNEQFF. The DNA of the CDR3 is TGTGCCAGCAGCTACCGCTCCTACAATGAGCAGTTCTTC.

The rearrangement joins TRBV4-1 to TRBJ1-4; a weak D match, TRBD1 (6 bases). CDR3 length equals 16 residues. Trimming removed 2 bases at V and 8 bases at J, with 18 bases between. The germline V gene encodes CDR1 MGHRA and CDR2 YSYEKL. In DNA, the CDR3 is TGCGCCAGCAGCCAAAGACCACAGACAGGTCGGGAAAAACTGTTTTTT. Protein: CASSQRPQTGREKLFF.

The chain couples TRBV6-6 to TRBJ1-5; D remains ambiguous. Deletions cut 0 bases from V and 7 bases from J, with 13 bases between. The CDR3 totals 15 residues. Germline V gives CDR1 MNHNY, CDR2 SVGAGI (reference sequence). CDR3 nucleotides: TGTGCCAGCAGTTACTCGAGACGTCAGCAGCAGCCCCAGCATTTT. Translated, it gives CASSYSRRQQQPQHF.

This chain joins TRBV19 and TRBJ2-5; tentatively, D is TRBD2 (6 bases). The V gene lost 2 bases and the J gene lost 2 bases, with 15 bases spanning the gap. The CDR3 covers 16 residues. In germline, CDR1 is LNHDA, CDR2 SQIVND (reference sequence). The CDR3 DNA is TGTGCCAGTAGTATATGGGGGGACGGGGAACAAGAGACCCAGTACTTC. Its translation is CASSIWGDGEQETQYF.

J is TRBJ2-2 and V is TRBV5-1; the D is unclear. Looked up from germline, CDR1 is SGHRS and CDR2 is YFSETQ. The ends were cut back, 4 bases at V and 1 base at J, with 5 bases in the middle. The CDR3 is 13 amino acids. CDR3 nucleotide sequence: TGCGCCAGCAGCAACGAGAACACCGGGGAGCTGTTTTTT. It encodes CASSNENTGELFF.

The chain is built from TRBV5-1 and TRBJ2-1, with D possibly TRBD2 on 5 matching bases. Germline values: CDR1 SGHRS, CDR2 YFSETQ. CDR3 length: 17 amino acids. V lost 3 bases and J 4 bases, leaving 20 bases between the germline ends. CDR3 in DNA: TGCGCCAGCAGCTCTAAGGAGGCGGGCCACCCGTACAATGAGCAGTTCTTC. Its translation: CASSSKEAGHPYNEQFF.

This chain joins TRBV6-1 and TRBJ2-5; no firm D call. Trimming left V 6 bases short and J 3 bases short, with 11 bases between. Germline CDR1 MNHNS, CDR2 SASEGT. CDR3 length equals 13 residues. The CDR3 protein is CASSPLAEETQYF. Written as DNA, the CDR3 is TGTGCCAGCAGCCCGCTGGCAGAAGAGACCCAGTACTTC.

This rearrangement joins TRBV30 to TRBJ1-1, with D unresolved. V lost 3 bases, J lost 3 bases, and 14 bases lay in between. CDR3 length: 14 residues. Germline loops: CDR1 GTSNPN, CDR2 SVGIG (reference sequence). This CDR3 is CAWRAWQDDTEAFF. The CDR3 DNA reads as TGTGCCTGGAGGGCCTGGCAGGACGACACTGAAGCTTTCTTT.

This clone has only a few counts. The rearrangement joins TRBV27 to TRBJ1-2; a weak D match, TRBD1 (5 bases). This CDR3 has 12 amino acids. Germline V gene sequence: CDR1 MNHEY, CDR2 SMNVEV (reference sequence). V shed 4 bases and J shed 8 bases, with 11 bases lying between them. CDR3 protein: CASSSRGTGYTF. As DNA, the CDR3 is TGTGCCAGCAGTTCCCGGGGGACCGGCTACACCTTC.